This TCR beta chain stems from a study of Ad26.COV2.S vaccination and SARS-CoV-2 variants. Using immunoSEQ multiplex PCR, the repertoire was profiled, and TCRdb retains in-frame clones only, with some absent. Of 350,000 to 500,000 clones listed, 90% are singletons. Specified treatment: some 20 received Ad26.COV2.S at low or high dose, single or two shots; about 5 received placebo; per-sample allocation not given. The samples date from day 63 after the first vaccine or placebo injection. Notes on the study in general: Placebo recipients showed lower spike-specific TCR breadth than vaccinees. Substantial breadth was reportedly displayed by spike-specific CD8+ and CD4+ T cell responses after vaccination.

Concerning this clone itself: Its antigen remains unidentified.

CDR3 length: 14 residues. CDR1 MDHEN and CDR2 SYDVKM come from the germline V gene. V lost 4 bases and J lost 0, with 7 bases in between. The origin of this receptor is a person aged 18-60 years who received the Ad26.COV2.S COVID-19 vaccine or a placebo. The V gene is TRBV28, the J gene TRBJ2-1, with D possibly being TRBD2 (6 bases). This sample comprised peripheral blood, obtained in a trial of Ad26.COV2.S vaccine versus placebo. CDR3 loop: CASSWRGSYNEQFF. The CDR3 nucleotides are TGTGCCAGCAGTTGGCGGGGCTCCTACAATGAGCAGTTCTTC.